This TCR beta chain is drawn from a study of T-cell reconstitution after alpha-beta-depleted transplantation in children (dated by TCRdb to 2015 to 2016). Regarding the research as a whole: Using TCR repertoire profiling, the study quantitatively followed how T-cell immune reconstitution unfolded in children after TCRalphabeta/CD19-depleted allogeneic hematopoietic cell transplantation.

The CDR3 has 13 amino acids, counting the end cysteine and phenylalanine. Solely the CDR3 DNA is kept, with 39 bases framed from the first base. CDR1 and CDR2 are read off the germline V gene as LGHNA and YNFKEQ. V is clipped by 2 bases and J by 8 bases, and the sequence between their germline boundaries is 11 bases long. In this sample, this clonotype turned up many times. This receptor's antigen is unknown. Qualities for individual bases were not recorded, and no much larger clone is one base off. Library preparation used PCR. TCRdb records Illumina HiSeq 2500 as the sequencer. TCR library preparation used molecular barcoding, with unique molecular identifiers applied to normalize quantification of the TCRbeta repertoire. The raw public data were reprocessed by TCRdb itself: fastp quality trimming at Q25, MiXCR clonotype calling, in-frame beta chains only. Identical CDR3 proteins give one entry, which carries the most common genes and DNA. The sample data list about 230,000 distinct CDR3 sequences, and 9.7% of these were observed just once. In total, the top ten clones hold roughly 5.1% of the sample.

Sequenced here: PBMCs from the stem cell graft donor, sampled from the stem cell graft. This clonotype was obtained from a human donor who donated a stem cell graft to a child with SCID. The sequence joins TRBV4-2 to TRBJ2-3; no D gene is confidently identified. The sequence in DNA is TGTGCCAGCAGCCAAAACTCTTGGGGTACGCAGTATTTT. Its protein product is CASSQNSWGTQYF.